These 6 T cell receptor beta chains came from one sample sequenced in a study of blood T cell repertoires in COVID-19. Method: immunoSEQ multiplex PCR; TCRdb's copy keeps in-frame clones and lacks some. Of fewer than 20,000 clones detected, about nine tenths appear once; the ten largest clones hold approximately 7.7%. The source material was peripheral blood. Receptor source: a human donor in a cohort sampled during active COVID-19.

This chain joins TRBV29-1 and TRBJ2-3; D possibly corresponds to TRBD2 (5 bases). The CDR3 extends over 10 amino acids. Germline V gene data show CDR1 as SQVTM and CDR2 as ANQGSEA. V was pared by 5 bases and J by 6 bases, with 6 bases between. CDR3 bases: TGCAGCGTTCGGAGGGATACGCAGTATTTT. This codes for CSVRRDTQYF.

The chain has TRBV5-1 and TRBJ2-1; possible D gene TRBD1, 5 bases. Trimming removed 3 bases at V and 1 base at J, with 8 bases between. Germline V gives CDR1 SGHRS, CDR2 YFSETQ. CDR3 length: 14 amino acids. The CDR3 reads CASSSRGSYNEQFF. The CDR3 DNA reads TGCGCCAGCAGCTCAAGGGGATCCTACAATGAGCAGTTCTTC.

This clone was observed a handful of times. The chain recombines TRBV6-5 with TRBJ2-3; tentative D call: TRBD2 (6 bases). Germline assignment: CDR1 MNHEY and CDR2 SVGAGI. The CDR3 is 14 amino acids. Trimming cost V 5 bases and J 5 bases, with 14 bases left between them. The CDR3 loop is CASSPTSRGDTQYF. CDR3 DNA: TGTGCCAGCAGTCCGACTAGTCGGGGAGATACGCAGTATTTT.

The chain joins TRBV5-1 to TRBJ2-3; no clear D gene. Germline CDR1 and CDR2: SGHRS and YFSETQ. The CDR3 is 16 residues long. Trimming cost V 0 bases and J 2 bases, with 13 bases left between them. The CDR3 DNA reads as TGCGCCAGCAGCTTGGGACCCCCGAGGTCCACAGATACGCAGTATTTT. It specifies CASSLGPPRSTDTQYF.

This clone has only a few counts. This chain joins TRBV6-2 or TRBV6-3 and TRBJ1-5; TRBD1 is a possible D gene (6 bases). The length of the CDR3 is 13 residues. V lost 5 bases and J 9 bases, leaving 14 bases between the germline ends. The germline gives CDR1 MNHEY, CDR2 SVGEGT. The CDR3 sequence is CASSTYRERPQHF. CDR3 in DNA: TGTGCCAGCAGTACGTACAGGGAGAGGCCCCAGCATTTT.

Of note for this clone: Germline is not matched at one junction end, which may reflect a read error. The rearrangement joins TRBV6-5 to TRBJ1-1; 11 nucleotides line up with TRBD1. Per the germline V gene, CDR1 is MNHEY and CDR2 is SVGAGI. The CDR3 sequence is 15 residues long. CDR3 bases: TGTGCCTGCAGTAGCCGGGACAGGGGGGGGGCTGGAGCTTTCTTT. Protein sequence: CACSSRDRGGAGAFF.